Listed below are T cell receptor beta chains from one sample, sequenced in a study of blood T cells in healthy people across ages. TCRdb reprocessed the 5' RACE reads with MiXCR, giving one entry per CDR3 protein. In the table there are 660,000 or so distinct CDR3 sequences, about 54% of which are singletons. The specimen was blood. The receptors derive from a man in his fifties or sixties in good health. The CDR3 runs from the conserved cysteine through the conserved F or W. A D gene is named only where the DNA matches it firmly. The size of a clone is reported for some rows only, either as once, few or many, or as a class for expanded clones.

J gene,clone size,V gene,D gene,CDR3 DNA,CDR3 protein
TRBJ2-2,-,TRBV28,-,TGTGCCAGCACCTCGGAGCCCCGGGAGCTGTTTTTT,CASTSEPRELFF
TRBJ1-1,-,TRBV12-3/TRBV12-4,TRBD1,TGTGCCAGCAGAGACAGGGTGACCACTGAAGCTTTCTTT,CASRDRVTTEAFF
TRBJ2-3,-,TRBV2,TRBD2,TGTGCCAGCAGTGTACTCATCCGGGAGGCGCAGTATTTT,CASSVLIREAQYF
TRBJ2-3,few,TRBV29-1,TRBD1,TGCAGCGTGAACCCACAGGGGGCAGATACGCAGTATTTT,CSVNPQGADTQYF
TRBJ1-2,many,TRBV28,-,TGTGCCAGCAGTACGACAGGAGAGGTCTATGGCTACACCTTC,CASSTTGEVYGYTF
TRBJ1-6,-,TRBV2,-,TGTGCCAGCAGTCGAGGACAGTCTTCACCCCTCCACTTT,CASSRGQSSPLHF
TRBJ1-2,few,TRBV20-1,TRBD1,TGCAGTGCGAAACGGACAGGGTACTATGGCTACACCTTC,CSAKRTGYYGYTF
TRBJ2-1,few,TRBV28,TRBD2,TGTGCCAGCAGTCCGGGGACTAGCGGGGGGCTTTACAATGAGCAGTTCTTC,CASSPGTSGGLYNEQFF
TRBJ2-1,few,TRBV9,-,TGTGCCAGCAGCGAGAGGGAGCCTCCAAGGGGGTACAATGAGCAGTTCTTC,CASSEREPPRGYNEQFF
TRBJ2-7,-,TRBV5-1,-,TGCGCCAGCAGCTTGGTCGGTGCGGGCATCTACGAGCAGTACTTC,CASSLVGAGIYEQYF
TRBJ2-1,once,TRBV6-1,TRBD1,TGTGCCAGCAGCCCACGACAGGGATTATCGTTCTTC,CASSPRQGLSFF
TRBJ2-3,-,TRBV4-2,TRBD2,TGTGCCAGCAGCCAATCGGGTAGCGGGTTGGCCACAGATACGCAGTATTTT,CASSQSGSGLATDTQYF
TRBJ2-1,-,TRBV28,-,TGTGCCAGCCCTCCGGGGACTCCGATAGGCCCCAATGAGCAGTTCTTC,CASPPGTPIGPNEQFF
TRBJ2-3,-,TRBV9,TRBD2,TGTGCCAGCAGCGTTCGAGCGGGGGCGCACACAGATACGCAGTATTTT,CASSVRAGAHTDTQYF
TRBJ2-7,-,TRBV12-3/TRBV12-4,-,TGTGCCAGCAGTTTGAGGATCTCCTACGAGCAGTACTTC,CASSLRISYEQYF
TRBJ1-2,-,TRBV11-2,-,TGTGCCAGCAGCTTAGCGGGGGGCGGCTATGGCTACACCTTC,CASSLAGGGYGYTF
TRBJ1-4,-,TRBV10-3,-,TGTGCCATCAGTGAGTCGAAAGCCTCCGGGGCCGAAAAACTGTTTTTT,CAISESKASGAEKLFF
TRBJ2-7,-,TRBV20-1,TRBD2,TGCAGTGCTGACACGGGGGGGCCTGGAAACGAGCAGTACTTC,CSADTGGPGNEQYF
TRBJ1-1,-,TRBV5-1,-,TGCGCCAGCAGCTTACATTCGACCGGGAACACTGAAGCTTTCTTT,CASSLHSTGNTEAFF
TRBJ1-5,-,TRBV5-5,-,TGTGCCAGCAGTACGGGTAGGGGTAATCAGCCCCAGCATTTT,CASSTGRGNQPQHF
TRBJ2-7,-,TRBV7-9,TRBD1,TGTGCCAGCAGCTCCCCGAGGGGGCCACCTTACGAGCAGTACTTC,CASSSPRGPPYEQYF
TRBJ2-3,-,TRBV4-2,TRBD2,TGTGCCAGCAGCCAAGAACGCGGGGGGGTTCCTGGCACAGATACGCAGTATTTT,CASSQERGGVPGTDTQYF
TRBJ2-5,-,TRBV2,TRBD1,TGTGCCAGCAGGAGGGACAGGGCGGAAGAGACCCAGTACTTC,CASRRDRAEETQYF
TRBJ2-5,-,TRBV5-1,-,TGCGCCAACAGGAGGTGGGGGCCCCAAGAGACCCAGTACTTC,CANRRWGPQETQYF
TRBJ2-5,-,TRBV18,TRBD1,TGTGCCAGCTCACCACCTGAGGGACAGGGTTTTGAGACCCAGTACTTC,CASSPPEGQGFETQYF
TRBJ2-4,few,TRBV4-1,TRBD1,TGCGCCAGCAGCCAAGAAAGGGACAGTTTCAAAAACATTCAGTACTTC,CASSQERDSFKNIQYF
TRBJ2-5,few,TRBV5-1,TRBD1,TGCGCCAGCACCCGGGACAGACAAGAGACCCAGTACTTC,CASTRDRQETQYF
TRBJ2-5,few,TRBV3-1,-,TGTGCCAGCCGGCAGGGAGGGACCCAGTACTTC,CASRQGGTQYF
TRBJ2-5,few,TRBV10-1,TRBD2,TGCGCCAGCAGTGAGTCGAGACTAGCCGGAGAGACCCAGTACTTC,CASSESRLAGETQYF
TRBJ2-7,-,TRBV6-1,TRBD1,TGTGCCAGCCCCCCCGGGACAGGGTCGGTTGAGCAGTACTTC,CASPPGTGSVEQYF
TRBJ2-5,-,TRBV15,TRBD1,TGTGCCACCAGCAGACGACCGGGACAGAAGCAAGAGACCCAGTACTTC,CATSRRPGQKQETQYF
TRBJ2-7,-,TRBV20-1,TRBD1,TGCAGTGCCCAGACAGGGGGCTACGAGCAGTACTTC,CSAQTGGYEQYF
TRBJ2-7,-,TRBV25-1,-,TGTGCCAGCAGTGAATCGGGAGTAGGCTACGAGCAGTACTTC,CASSESGVGYEQYF
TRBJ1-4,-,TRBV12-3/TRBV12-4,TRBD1,TGTGCCAGCAGCACTATCGATGGACAGGGGAGAAATGAAAAACTGTTTTTT,CASSTIDGQGRNEKLFF
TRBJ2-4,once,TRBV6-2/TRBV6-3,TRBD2,TGTGCCAGCACCACGACTAGCGGGGGCCCTAGGGAGCAGTACTTC,CASTTTSGGPREQYF
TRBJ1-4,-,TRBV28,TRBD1,TGTGCCAGCAGTTTATTGGGGACAGGGAGGGAAAAACCGTTTTTT,CASSLLGTGREKPFF
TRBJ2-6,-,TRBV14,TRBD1,TGTGCCAGCAGCCAGGGACAGACCTCTGGGGCCAACGTCCTGACTTTC,CASSQGQTSGANVLTF
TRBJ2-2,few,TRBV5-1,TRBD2,TGCGCCAGCAGCATGGGGACTAGCAGTACCGGGGAGCTGTTTTTT,CASSMGTSSTGELFF
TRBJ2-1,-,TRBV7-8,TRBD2,TGTGCCAGCAGCTTAGCGTTAGGGACTAGCGGGGTAGTTGAGCAGTTCTTC,CASSLALGTSGVVEQFF
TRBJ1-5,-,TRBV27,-,TGTGCCAGCAGTCCCCTCCTCGGGTCGATCCAGCCCCAGCATTTT,CASSPLLGSIQPQHF
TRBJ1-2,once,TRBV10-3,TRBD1,TGTGCCATCAGTGCGCCCGGGGACAGGTTTTATGGCTACACCTTC,CAISAPGDRFYGYTF
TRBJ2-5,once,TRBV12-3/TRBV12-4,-,TGTGCCAGCAGTATCCGTCGGGCAGGGCTGGCACAAGAGACCCAGTACTTC,CASSIRRAGLAQETQYF
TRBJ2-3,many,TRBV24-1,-,TGTGCCACCAGTGCGCCACTTGGGCAGGATAAAACAGATACGCAGTATTTT,CATSAPLGQDKTDTQYF
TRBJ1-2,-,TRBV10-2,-,TGCGCCAGCAGTGAGTCGACCCAGCACTATGGCTACACCTTC,CASSESTQHYGYTF
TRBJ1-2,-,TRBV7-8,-,TGTGCCAGCAGCTCCCAGGGTCGGACTGGCTACACCTTC,CASSSQGRTGYTF
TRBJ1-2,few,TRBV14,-,TGTGCCAGCAGCCAAGCCGCCTATGGCTACACCTTC,CASSQAAYGYTF
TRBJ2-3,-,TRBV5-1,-,TGCGCCAGCAGCTTGGATCCAGCGGCGAGGGCGTATTTT,CASSLDPAARAYF